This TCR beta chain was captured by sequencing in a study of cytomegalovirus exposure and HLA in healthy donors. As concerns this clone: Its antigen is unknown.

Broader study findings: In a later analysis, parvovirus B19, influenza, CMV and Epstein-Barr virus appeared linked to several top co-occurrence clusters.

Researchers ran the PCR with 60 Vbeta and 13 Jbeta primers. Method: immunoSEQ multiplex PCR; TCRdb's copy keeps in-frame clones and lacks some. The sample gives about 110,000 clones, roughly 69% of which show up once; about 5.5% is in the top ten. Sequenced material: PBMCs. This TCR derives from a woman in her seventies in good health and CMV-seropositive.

CDR3 sequence: CASSLQGFRGYTF. DNA of the CDR3: TGTGCCAGCAGCTTACAGGGATTTAGGGGCTACACCTTC. The chain combines TRBV7-2 with TRBJ1-2; a possible D gene is TRBD1 (5 bases). The CDR3 contains 13 residues. Trimming shortened V by 2 bases and J by 8 bases, and 12 bases separated the two germline ends. Germline CDR1 reads SGHTA; CDR2 reads FQGNSA.